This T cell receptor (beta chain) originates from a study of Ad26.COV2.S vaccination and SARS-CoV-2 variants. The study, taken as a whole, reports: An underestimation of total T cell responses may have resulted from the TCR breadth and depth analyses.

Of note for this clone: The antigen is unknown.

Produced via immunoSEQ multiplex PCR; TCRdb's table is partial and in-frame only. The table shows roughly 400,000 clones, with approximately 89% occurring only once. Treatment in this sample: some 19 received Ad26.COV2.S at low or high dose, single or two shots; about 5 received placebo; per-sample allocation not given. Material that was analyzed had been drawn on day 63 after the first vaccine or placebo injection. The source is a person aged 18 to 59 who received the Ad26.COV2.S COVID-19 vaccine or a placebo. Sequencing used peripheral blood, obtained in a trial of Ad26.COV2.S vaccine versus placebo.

This chain's CDR3 is CASSLQGYEQYF. CDR3 DNA: TGTGCCAGCAGTCTACAGGGATACGAGCAGTACTTC. The gene calls are TRBV2 and TRBJ2-7, with D possibly TRBD1 on 6 matching bases. Trimming pared 5 bases from V and 4 bases from J, leaving 9 bases between. The germline gives CDR1 SNHLY, CDR2 FYNNEI. This CDR3 is built from 12 residues.